The clone carrying this T cell receptor beta chain has just a few counts. As yet, its antigen is unknown. This entry comes from a study of human T cells and chemical hapten exposure. Across the study: Alopecia universalis, totalis or areata was present in patients who were mostly female. General observations from the study: The study found that DPC sensitization did not change TCRs above 1 in 1000 frequency.

Germline CDR1 MNHEY, CDR2 SVGEGT. This CDR3 is 17 amino acids long. The J segment lost 3 bases and the V segment lost 2 bases, leaving 12 bases of the junction unmatched. Time point described: pre-sensitization, week 0. Documented treatment: therapeutic diphenylcyclopropenone sensitization with weekly scalp DPC. TCRdb fed the RACE reads into MiXCR, producing one record per CDR3 protein. This table holds roughly 260,000 distinct CDR3 sequences, approximately 8.6% found once. Sequences were derived from whole blood, sampled in connection with sensitization to the hapten diphenylcyclopropenone (DPC). This receptor was obtained from a woman between 40 and 55 years old with alopecia areata. Some clones in this sample may be carry-over from other donors' samples. The rearrangement uses TRBV6-2 or TRBV6-3 and TRBJ2-5; TRBD1 matches 7 bases. The CDR3 sequence: CASSYQLGQSAKETQYF. In DNA, the CDR3 is TGTGCCAGCAGTTACCAATTGGGACAGAGTGCAAAAGAGACCCAGTACTTC.